Shown below are 23 T cell receptor beta chains from a single sample sequenced in a study of chemoradiotherapy in HPV16-positive cancers. The data were produced by immunoSEQ multiplex PCR, yet TCRdb's version contains in-frame clones alone and is incomplete. The data contain 12,000 or so clones, around nine tenths of them singletons. The input for sequencing was blood, taken from a patient who underwent chemoradiotherapy. These receptors came from a human donor with HPV-associated anogenital cancer.

The rearrangement joins TRBV7-2 to TRBJ2-7; the D is unclear. CDR3 length: 15 amino acids. Germline V gives CDR1 SGHTA, CDR2 FQGNSA. With 5 bases removed from V and 3 bases from J, the gap between germline ends came to 17 bases. The CDR3 DNA sequence: TGTGCCAGCAGCGGTCGGGCAGGATCCTTCTACGAGCAGTACTTC. Its protein is CASSGRAGSFYEQYF.

The CDR3 loop reads CATSVGLYGYTF. CDR3 coding DNA: TGTGCCACCAGTGTGGGGCTCTATGGCTACACCTTC. The chain combines TRBV15 with TRBJ1-2; D is possibly TRBD1 (5 bases). V gave up 6 bases and J gave up 4 bases, with 9 bases separating them. The CDR3 sequence is 12 residues long. Per the germline V gene, CDR1 is LNHNV and CDR2 is YYDKDF (reference sequence).

This clone was seen only a few times. The rearrangement links TRBV4-1 to TRBJ1-6; 9 nucleotides line up with TRBD1. Trimming removed 1 base from V and 6 bases from J; junction bases left unmatched: 7. The CDR3 runs 17 residues. Germline assignment: CDR1 MGHRA and CDR2 YSYEKL. DNA for the CDR3: TGCGCCAGCAGCCAAGGGGACAGGGCGATGTTTAATTCACCCCTCCACTTT. Translated: CASSQGDRAMFNSPLHF.

This chain uses TRBV4-1 with TRBJ2-3, with TRBD2 matching 11 bases. Germline V gene lookup returns CDR1 MGHRA and CDR2 YSYEKL. Trimming at V came to 0 bases and at J to 1 base, leaving 9 bases not matched to a gene. The CDR3 totals 19 residues. The CDR3, as DNA: TGCGCCAGCAGCCAAGATCAAGGTAGCGGGGGGGCGGGCACAGATACGCAGTATTTT. This translates into CASSQDQGSGGAGTDTQYF.

The rearrangement links TRBV2 to TRBJ2-7; D not resolved. The germline CDR1 and CDR2 sequences are SNHLY and FYNNEI. The CDR3 loop spans 10 amino acids. Trimming cost V 4 bases and J 4 bases, with 2 bases left between them. The DNA for the CDR3 is TGTGCCAGCAGTGTGTACGAGCAGTACTTC. This codes for CASSVYEQYF.

The J gene is TRBJ2-1, the V gene TRBV25-1; D is unresolved. Germline CDR1 reads MGHDK; CDR2 reads SYGVNS. This CDR3 spans 10 amino acids. The germline V and J ends were trimmed by 3 bases and 15 bases, with 9 bases remaining between them. The CDR3 nucleotides read TGTGCCAGCAGTGATTCGCGTGCGTTCTTC. This sequence encodes CASSDSRAFF.

The chain recombines TRBV9 with TRBJ2-5; 8 nucleotides line up with TRBD2. The last part of the DNA fits TRBJ2-7 better; the J call may be wrong. This CDR3 contains 16 residues. Per germline, CDR1 SGDLS and CDR2 YYNGEE. The CDR3 sequence: CASSGGGGRRYYEQYF. CDR3 bases: TGTGCCAGCAGCGGCGGCGGGGGGCGCCGATACTACGAGCAGTACTTC.

J is TRBJ2-1 and V is TRBV7-9; 7 bases agree with TRBD1. After removal of 1 base from V and 7 bases from J, the junction contained 4 bases not matched to a gene. In germline, CDR1 is SEHNR, CDR2 FQNEAQ (reference sequence). The CDR3 extends over 14 amino acids. The CDR3 here is CASSLVGTVNEQFF. Here the CDR3 DNA reads TGTGCCAGCAGCTTAGTCGGGACAGTTAATGAGCAGTTCTTC.

The rearrangement uses TRBV5-5 and TRBJ2-5; D is perhaps TRBD1 or TRBD2 (5 bases each). Germline assignment: CDR1 SGHKS and CDR2 YYEKEE (reference sequence). The V end lost 0 bases, the J end lost 1 base, and 7 bases lay between the germline ends. This CDR3 has 14 amino acids. Here the CDR3 reads CASSLVGGQETQYF. DNA of the CDR3: TGTGCCAGCAGCTTGGTTGGGGGCCAAGAGACCCAGTACTTC.

The J gene is TRBJ2-1, the V gene TRBV4-1; 10 bases map to TRBD2. CDR1 is MGHRA and CDR2 is YSYEKL in the germline V gene. This CDR3 has 17 amino acids. Trimming cost V 4 bases and J 3 bases; bases outside gene matches: 9. The CDR3 loop reads CASSPTSSGGIYNEQFF. CDR3 nucleotide sequence: TGCGCCAGCAGCCCCACGTCTAGCGGGGGTATCTACAATGAGCAGTTCTTC.

V gene TRBV5-4 combines with J gene TRBJ2-5; D might be TRBD1 or TRBD2, each matching 6 bases. Germline V gives CDR1 SGHNT, CDR2 YYREEE (reference sequence). V shed 5 bases and J shed 1 base, with 12 bases lying between them. CDR3 length: 14 residues. The CDR3 protein is CASSPGAIQETQYF. The CDR3 DNA follows: TGTGCCAGCAGTCCGGGGGCGATCCAAGAGACCCAGTACTTC.

The chain couples TRBV7-2 to TRBJ1-4; 10 bases align to TRBD1. The trim removed 5 bases at V and 8 bases at J, leaving 11 bases unmatched. CDR1 is SGHTA and CDR2 is FQGNSA in the germline V gene. The CDR3 sequence is 16 residues long. In DNA, the CDR3 is TGTGCCAGCAGCCTGGCGACTGGGACAGGGGCGGAAAAACTGTTTTTT. It yields the protein CASSLATGTGAEKLFF.

This clone was detected only once. The chain uses TRBV5-1 and TRBJ2-1; 7 bases are shared with TRBD2. The V gene's germline CDR1 is SGHRS and CDR2 YFSETQ. Trimming cost V 4 bases and J 10 bases; bases outside gene matches: 14. There are 15 residues in the CDR3. In nucleotides, the CDR3 is TGCGCCAGCAGCGGAAGCGGGACCCAACGGAGCGAGCAGTTCTTC. Protein product: CASSGSGTQRSEQFF.

The chain is built from TRBV4-2 and TRBJ2-3; D ambiguous. This CDR3 contains 14 residues. V lost 5 bases and J lost 4, with 13 bases in between. CDR1 is LGHNA and CDR2 is YNFKEQ in the germline V gene. The CDR3 nucleotides are TGTGCCAGCAGCACATGGTCTTCTTCAGATACGCAGTATTTT. Translation: CASSTWSSSDTQYF.

This chain connects TRBV2 to TRBJ1-1; D is undetermined. There are 12 residues in the CDR3. Trimming shortened V by 3 bases and J by 2 bases, and 4 bases separated the two germline ends. The germline gives CDR1 SNHLY, CDR2 FYNNEI. As DNA, the CDR3 is TGTGCCAGCAGTGAGTTTAACACTGAAGCTTTCTTT. Translation gives CASSEFNTEAFF.

Here the CDR3 reads CASTPTLGGSTEAFF. CDR3 nucleotides: TGTGCCAGCACTCCAACGCTGGGAGGAAGCACTGAAGCTTTCTTT. The chain links TRBV5-4 to TRBJ1-1; no clear D. The CDR3 length is 15 residues. V was trimmed by 6 bases and J by 4 bases, leaving 19 bases between them. Germline V gene sequence: CDR1 SGHNT, CDR2 YYREEE (reference sequence).

There are a few counts of this clone. The chain links TRBV7-8 to TRBJ2-3; D is unclear. Trimming left V 6 bases short and J 6 bases short, with 10 bases between. CDR1 is SGHVS, CDR2 FQNEAQ, per germline. This CDR3 spans 12 amino acids. DNA of the CDR3: TGTGCCAGCAGAGCCACTGGGGATACGCAGTATTTT. It encodes CASRATGDTQYF.

The V call is TRBV6-5, the J call TRBJ1-2, with 8 nucleotides matching TRBD1. The CDR3 loop spans 14 amino acids. CDR1 MNHEY and CDR2 SVGAGI come from the germline V gene. Germline trimming cut 5 bases from V and 7 bases from J; bases unmatched to any gene: 9. The CDR3 sequence: CASSRIRGLSGYTF. The CDR3 region has the DNA TGTGCCAGCAGTCGAATCAGGGGGCTGAGTGGCTACACCTTC.

This clone was detected only a few times. J is TRBJ2-1 and V is TRBV5-1; no firm D call. CDR1 is SGHRS and CDR2 is YFSETQ in the germline V gene. Trimming left V 5 bases short and J 10 bases short, with 13 bases between. This CDR3 spans 12 amino acids. The CDR3 spells CASSPDSTEQFF. As DNA, the CDR3 is TGCGCCAGCAGTCCCGACTCAACAGAGCAGTTCTTC.

J is TRBJ2-3 and V is TRBV11-3; 8 nucleotides align to TRBD2. The CDR3 is made up of 14 amino acids. The trim removed 5 bases at V and 6 bases at J, leaving 7 bases unmatched. In germline, CDR1 is SGHNT, CDR2 YENEEA. CDR3 protein: CASSPGLVVDTQYF. The CDR3 region has the DNA TGTGCCAGCAGCCCGGGACTAGTCGTTGATACGCAGTATTTT.

As for this clone: Other DNA sequences within the sample encode an identical CDR3. This rearrangement joins TRBV5-4 to TRBJ2-3, with 9 nucleotides matching TRBD2. This CDR3 has 14 amino acids. Germline V gives CDR1 SGHNT, CDR2 YYREEE (reference sequence). The ends lost 2 bases at V and 6 bases at J; junction bases unmatched: 4. The CDR3 DNA is TGTGCCAGCAGCTTTAGCGGGGGTGGGGATACGCAGTATTTT. The encoded protein is CASSFSGGGDTQYF.

The chain uses TRBV4-1 and TRBJ1-1; D unresolved. Germline values: CDR1 MGHRA, CDR2 YSYEKL. This CDR3 is built from 13 residues. V lost 4 bases and J lost 1, with 7 bases in between. For the CDR3, the DNA is TGCGCCAGCAGCCCGGTAAGGAACACTGAAGCTTTCTTT. Amino acid sequence: CASSPVRNTEAFF.

The gene calls are TRBV25-1 and TRBJ2-7; a weak D match, TRBD2 (5 bases). Germline loops: CDR1 MGHDK, CDR2 SYGVNS. The CDR3 consists of 14 residues. V lost 4 bases to trimming and J lost 6 bases, with 16 bases between them. CDR3 loop: CASSGAGRNFEQYF. CDR3 in DNA: TGTGCCAGCAGTGGGGCGGGCAGAAATTTCGAGCAGTACTTC.